This passage covers 21 T cell receptor beta chains from one sample sequenced in a study of T cell repertoires in cytomegalovirus infection. For these receptors, no antigen is known. Via MiXCR, TCRdb re-called the reads, giving one row per CDR3 protein. The table records fewer than 1,000,000 distinct CDR3 sequences, around a third of them present only once. The source was cultured CD8+ T cells from PBMCs, collected from culture after CMV antigen stimulation. The source is a human donor in good health (CMV status not recorded). Some clones in this sample may be carry-over from other donors' samples.

This clonotype was observed at least ten times. The chain combines TRBV7-2 with TRBJ2-3; 7 bases line up with TRBD2. V was pared by 6 bases and J by 6 bases, with 9 bases of the junction left unmatched. Germline V gene sequence: CDR1 SGHTA, CDR2 FQGNSA. The CDR3 consists of 14 residues. CDR3 residues: CASRSTSPLDTQYF. The DNA for the CDR3 is TGTGCCAGCAGGTCGACTAGCCCCCTGGATACGCAGTATTTT.

This sequence joins TRBV5-1 and TRBJ1-6; 7 nucleotides align to TRBD1. The CDR3 spans 17 residues. V lost 1 base, J lost 8 bases, and 12 bases stayed unmatched. Germline V lookup: CDR1 SGHRS, CDR2 YFSETQ. The DNA for the CDR3 is TGCGCCAGCAGCTTGTTCGGGACAGAAGGTGTGGATTCACCCCTCCACTTT. Translation: CASSLFGTEGVDSPLHF.

As DNA, the CDR3 is TGTGCCACCCGAGGGATTGGGAACACTGAAGCTTTCTTT. Translating it yields CATRGIGNTEAFF. The chain links TRBV19 to TRBJ1-1, with D unclear. The CDR3 sequence is 13 residues long. V lost 10 bases and J lost 1, with 13 bases in between. From germline, CDR1 is LNHDA and CDR2 SQIVND (reference sequence). Drawing the rest from reference TRBV19 and TRBJ1-1, the complete variable domain is DGGITQSPKYLFRKEGQNVTLSCEQNLNHDAMYWYRQDPGQGLRLIYYSQIVNDFQKGDIAEGYSVSREKKESFPLTVTSAQKNPTAFYLCATRGIGNTEAFFGQGTRLTVV.

V usage is TRBV14 and J usage is TRBJ1-2; D ambiguous. Trimming shortened V by 0 bases and J by 4 bases, and 12 bases separated the two germline ends. The CDR3 runs 15 residues. Germline V gene data show CDR1 as SGHDN and CDR2 as FVKESK. CDR3 residues: CASSQDSGFRYGYTF. CDR3 bases: TGTGCCAGCAGCCAAGATAGCGGGTTCCGCTATGGCTACACCTTC.

This clonotype was counted a few times. The chain joins TRBV4-1 to TRBJ1-1, with D unclear. The CDR3 has 14 residues. CDR1 MGHRA and CDR2 YSYEKL come from the germline V gene. V lost 1 base to trimming and J lost 4 bases, with 10 bases between them. CDR3 in amino acids: CASSQGQEITEAFF. CDR3 coding DNA: TGCGCCAGCAGCCAAGGTCAGGAGATCACTGAAGCTTTCTTT.

The chain joins TRBV19 to TRBJ2-7; D is perhaps TRBD1 (5 bases). The CDR3 length is 17 residues. V was pared by 5 bases and J by 4 bases, with 24 bases between. Germline loops: CDR1 LNHDA, CDR2 SQIVND (reference sequence). The CDR3 DNA reads as TGTGCCAGTAGTGGGGCCAGCCTGACGGATGAGAGTTACGAGCAGTACGTC. It yields the protein CASSGASLTDESYEQYV.

The gene calls are TRBV20-1 and TRBJ2-7, with 7 bases matching TRBD1. The J segment lost 0 bases and the V segment lost 2 bases, leaving 7 bases of the junction unmatched. The CDR3 is 15 amino acids. Germline CDR1 and CDR2: DFQATT and SNEGSKA (reference sequence). The CDR3 here is CSARHRGQTSYEQYF. DNA for the CDR3: TGCAGTGCTAGACACAGGGGACAGACCTCCTACGAGCAGTACTTC.

J is TRBJ2-5 and V is TRBV5-5; tentatively, D is TRBD1 or TRBD2 (5 bases each). CDR3 size: 14 residues. V lost 4 bases and J lost 5, with 15 bases in between. The germline V gene has CDR1 SGHKS and CDR2 YYEKEE (reference sequence). The CDR3 DNA reads as TGTGCCAGCAGCGGGGGTAGCTCTCTGGAGACCCAGTACTTC. Translated: CASSGGSSLETQYF.

In DNA, the CDR3 is TGTGCCACAACAGACCTGACGGACACTGAAGCTTTCTTT. It specifies CATTDLTDTEAFF. This chain links TRBV6-6 with TRBJ1-1; D is unresolved. V was shortened by 10 bases and J by 3 bases, with 15 bases between the two germline ends. CDR3 length: 13 residues. Germline V gives CDR1 MNHNY, CDR2 SVGAGI (reference sequence).

The J gene is TRBJ2-5, the V gene TRBV27; TRBD2 matches at 10 bases. J lost 0 bases, V lost 6 bases, and 7 bases had no gene match. Germline V gene data show CDR1 as MNHEY and CDR2 as SMNVEV (reference sequence). The CDR3 loop spans 16 amino acids. The CDR3 loop is CASSSRAGGYQETQYF. The CDR3 bases are TGTGCCAGCAGCTCTAGAGCGGGGGGGTACCAAGAGACCCAGTACTTC.

The sample holds many counts of this clonotype. The chain joins TRBV7-2 to TRBJ1-1; 10 bases are a match to TRBD1. J was trimmed by 0 bases and V by 5 bases; bases with no gene match: 9. The CDR3 length is 17 residues. The germline gives CDR1 SGHTA, CDR2 FQGNSA. DNA of the CDR3: TGTGCCAGCAGCCTAAGGCGGGACAGGGGCCTGAACACTGAAGCTTTCTTT. Its translation: CASSLRRDRGLNTEAFF. Looking up the rest from reference TRBV7-2 and TRBJ1-1 gives the full variable domain: GAGVSQSPSNKVTEKGKDVELRCDPISGHTALYWYRQSLGQGLEFLIYFQGNSAPDKSGLPSDRFSAERTGGSVSTLTIQRTQQEDSAVYLCASSLRRDRGLNTEAFFGQGTRLTVV.

This clonotype occurred many times. This chain uses TRBV7-8 with TRBJ2-1; 9 bases fit TRBD2. This CDR3 spans 15 amino acids. Unmatched junction bases numbered 6, after V lost 8 bases and J lost 1 base. Germline assignment: CDR1 SGHVS and CDR2 FQNEAQ. The CDR3 DNA reads TGTGCCAGCCACCGGAGCGGGGGGTCCTACAATGAGCAGTTCTTC. This gives the protein CASHRSGGSYNEQFF.

This clonotype was observed a handful of times. This sequence joins TRBV6-5 and TRBJ2-1; 8 bases align to TRBD1. The V and J ends lost 7 bases and 7 bases, in that order; junction bases with no gene match: 6. From germline, CDR1 is MNHEY and CDR2 SVGAGI. The CDR3 contains 13 residues. The CDR3 loop reads CASMRTGLNEQFF. Here the CDR3 DNA reads TGTGCCAGCATGCGGACAGGGTTAAATGAGCAGTTCTTC.

In the case of this clonotype: One junction end does not reproduce the germline sequence, and a read error may be involved. The chain joins TRBV11-2 to TRBJ2-2; TRBD2 is a possible D gene (6 bases). Germline values: CDR1 SGHAT, CDR2 FQNNGV. This CDR3 spans 13 amino acids. In DNA form, the CDR3 reads TGTGCCAGCGGCTTAGCGGCGGCCGGGGAGCTGTTTTTT. Translation gives CASGLAAAGELFF.

There are a few counts of this clonotype. The chain employs TRBV4-1 and TRBJ2-1; 9 bases match TRBD2. Looked up from germline, CDR1 is MGHRA and CDR2 is YSYEKL. The junction had 7 bases not matched to a gene; V was cut back by 5 bases and J by 2 bases. This CDR3 contains 16 residues. The CDR3 loop reads CASSNLAGSPYNEQFF. The CDR3, as DNA: TGCGCCAGCAGCAACCTAGCGGGGTCTCCCTACAATGAGCAGTTCTTC.

The chain is built from TRBV7-9 and TRBJ1-4; no firm D call. The CDR3 is made up of 15 amino acids. V was clipped by 5 bases and J by 8 bases, with 18 bases between them. Germline CDR1 is SEHNR and CDR2 is FQNEAQ (reference sequence). CDR3: CASSPGPSAREKLFF. The CDR3 nucleotides are TGTGCCAGCAGCCCGGGCCCGTCGGCGAGGGAAAAACTGTTTTTT.

The V gene is TRBV7-6, the J gene TRBJ1-2; 9 bases match TRBD1. Unmatched junction bases numbered 10, after V lost 6 bases and J lost 8 bases. The CDR3 runs 14 residues. Germline values: CDR1 SGHVS, CDR2 FNYEAQ. The CDR3 sequence: CASSSSGDRDGYTF. CDR3 nucleotide sequence: TGTGCCAGCAGTTCCTCCGGGGACAGGGACGGCTACACCTTC.

The chain carries TRBV5-1 and TRBJ1-4, with D possibly matching TRBD1 (5 bases). V lost 0 bases, J lost 4 bases, and 10 bases lay in between. From germline, CDR1 is SGHRS and CDR2 YFSETQ. The CDR3 length is 15 residues. The CDR3 spells CASSLEGTFNEKLFF. CDR3 nucleotides: TGCGCCAGCAGCTTGGAGGGGACCTTTAATGAAAAACTGTTTTTT.

The chain is built from TRBV19 and TRBJ1-5, with 8 positions matching TRBD1. Per germline, CDR1 LNHDA and CDR2 SQIVND (reference sequence). J was trimmed by 7 bases and V by 5 bases; bases with no gene match: 4. This CDR3 has 13 amino acids. CDR3 nucleotide sequence: TGTGCCAGTAGTGCCAGGGGGCTCCAGCCCCAGCATTTT. Its protein product is CASSARGLQPQHF.

CDR3 nucleotides: TGTGCCAGCAGCTTAGATACTACCCTCCGTATAAAGTACGAGCAGTACTTC. Amino acids: CASSLDTTLRIKYEQYF. The V call is TRBV7-6, the J call TRBJ2-7; D gene unclear. The CDR3 runs to 17 residues. Germline CDR1 SGHVS, CDR2 FNYEAQ. Trimming stripped 1 base from V and 4 bases from J, with 20 bases between.

About this clonotype itself: The junction departs from germline at one end; a sequencing error may be responsible. V is TRBV7-8 and J is TRBJ2-3; 11 nucleotides match TRBD2. Per the germline V gene, CDR1 is SGHVS and CDR2 is FQNEAQ. The CDR3 is made up of 17 amino acids. The chain's CDR3 is CASNLAGLAESTDTQYF. CDR3 in DNA: TGTGCCAGCAACTTAGCGGGACTAGCGGAAAGCACAGATACGCAGTATTTT.